These T cell receptor beta chains were read from a single sample in a study of tumor and adjacent non-tumor tissue in lung cancer. Using its own MiXCR run on the multiplex PCR reads, TCRdb lists one record per CDR3 protein. Of 200,000 to 250,000 distinct CDR3 sequences in the sample, less than 80% were seen once. The sequenced sample consisted of lung tumor tissue. The source of these receptors is a man in his 60s with non-small cell lung cancer. Each CDR3 is given with its conserved first and last residue. The D gene is left open where the match is weak. Only some rows state a clone size, as once, few, many or a class for expanded clones.

clone size: -
CDR3 length: 13
V gene: TRBV20-1
D gene: -
J gene: TRBJ2-4
CDR3 DNA: TGCAGTGCTAGCGGGGGGCAGGAAAACATTCAGTACTTC
CDR3 protein: CSASGGQENIQYF

clone size: many
CDR3 length: 16
V gene: TRBV20-1
D gene: TRBD2
J gene: TRBJ2-1
CDR3 DNA: TGCAGTGCTAGAGATCTGGGGCGGGGGGGCTTCAATGAGCAGTTCTTC
CDR3 protein: CSARDLGRGGFNEQFF

clone size: few
CDR3 length: 13
V gene: TRBV28
D gene: -
J gene: TRBJ1-1
CDR3 DNA: TGTGCCAGCAGTTTACCGGGGGGCAGGGAAGCTTTCTTT
CDR3 protein: CASSLPGGREAFF

clone size: -
CDR3 length: 15
V gene: TRBV11-3
D gene: -
J gene: TRBJ1-2
CDR3 DNA: TGTGCCCGCAGCTTAGTTTCTCCCAGCGGGAAGGGCTACACCTTC
CDR3 protein: CARSLVSPSGKGYTF

clone size: -
CDR3 length: 13
V gene: TRBV11-2
D gene: -
J gene: TRBJ1-4
CDR3 DNA: TGTGCCAGCAGCACCGGACTGAGCGAAAAAATGTTTTTT
CDR3 protein: CASSTGLSEKMFF

clone size: -
CDR3 length: 14
V gene: TRBV30
D gene: TRBD2
J gene: TRBJ2-2
CDR3 DNA: TGTGCCTGGAACAACGGGGGGGGCACCGGGGAGCTGTTTTTT
CDR3 protein: CAWNNGGGTGELFF

clone size: -
CDR3 length: 17
V gene: TRBV11-3
D gene: -
J gene: TRBJ1-2
CDR3 DNA: TGTGCTCGCAGCTTAAGAGTCGCGGGACAAGCGTTACATGGCTACACCTTC
CDR3 protein: CARSLRVAGQALHGYTF

clone size: -
CDR3 length: 12
V gene: TRBV12-3/TRBV12-4
D gene: -
J gene: TRBJ1-5
CDR3 DNA: TGTGCCAGCAGGGGACACAATCATCTCCAGCATTTT
CDR3 protein: CASRGHNHLQHF

clone size: -
CDR3 length: 15
V gene: TRBV12-3/TRBV12-4
D gene: TRBD1
J gene: TRBJ2-3
CDR3 DNA: TGTGTCAGCACCCTGGACTCAGGGGGTCCAGATACGCAGTATTTT
CDR3 protein: CVSTLDSGGPDTQYF

clone size: -
CDR3 length: 17
V gene: TRBV5-1
D gene: -
J gene: TRBJ2-7
CDR3 DNA: TGCGCCATCAGCTTTCCCAGCGGGTGCCCCTTTTCCTACGAGCAGTACTTC
CDR3 protein: CAISFPSGCPFSYEQYF

clone size: many
CDR3 length: 11
V gene: TRBV20-1
D gene: -
J gene: TRBJ1-3
CDR3 DNA: TGCAGTGCTGCCCCTGGAAACACCATATATTTT
CDR3 protein: CSAAPGNTIYF

clone size: -
CDR3 length: 13
V gene: TRBV20-1
D gene: -
J gene: TRBJ1-5
CDR3 DNA: TGCAGTGCTAGCATCGGGATGAATAAGCCCCAGCATTTT
CDR3 protein: CSASIGMNKPQHF

clone size: -
CDR3 length: 15
V gene: TRBV20-1
D gene: -
J gene: TRBJ2-1
CDR3 DNA: TGCAGTGCTAGAGATGGGACGGAATTGGGACGTGAGCAGTTCTTC
CDR3 protein: CSARDGTELGREQFF

clone size: -
CDR3 length: 15
V gene: TRBV20-1
D gene: -
J gene: TRBJ2-3
CDR3 DNA: TGCAGTGCGAGACTGCTAGCAGAAACTATAGAAACGCAGTATTTT
CDR3 protein: CSARLLAETIETQYF

clone size: few
CDR3 length: 17
V gene: TRBV29-1
D gene: TRBD1
J gene: TRBJ2-7
CDR3 DNA: TGCAGCGCACCAAGGGGGCGCTTAGAATTGGAACTCTACGAGCAGTACTTC
CDR3 protein: CSAPRGRLELELYEQYF

clone size: -
CDR3 length: 17
V gene: TRBV6-5
D gene: TRBD1
J gene: TRBJ2-6
CDR3 DNA: TGTGCCAGCAGTTTTGGGACAGGGTGCTCTGGGGCCAACGTCGTGACTTTC
CDR3 protein: CASSFGTGCSGANVVTF

clone size: many
CDR3 length: 16
V gene: TRBV4-3
D gene: TRBD2
J gene: TRBJ2-3
CDR3 DNA: TGCGCCAGCAGCCAACAACTAGCGGGAGCGGGAGATACGCAGTATTTT
CDR3 protein: CASSQQLAGAGDTQYF

clone size: once
CDR3 length: 17
V gene: TRBV6-2/TRBV6-3
D gene: -
J gene: TRBJ2-7
CDR3 DNA: TGTGCCAGCAGTTCTCGACTGGGATGGCGACTGGGCCACGAGCAATACTTC
CDR3 protein: CASSSRLGWRLGHEQYF

clone size: -
CDR3 length: 15
V gene: TRBV11-2
D gene: -
J gene: TRBJ2-3
CDR3 DNA: TGTGCCAGTAGCTTTTTCCTAGCGTCGGCAGATACGCAGTATTTT
CDR3 protein: CASSFFLASADTQYF

clone size: -
CDR3 length: 17
V gene: TRBV12-3/TRBV12-4
D gene: -
J gene: TRBJ2-7
CDR3 DNA: TGTGCCAGCAGGGATAGTTTGGAGGGGGTCCCTTACTGCCCGCAGTATTTC
CDR3 protein: CASRDSLEGVPYCPQYF

clone size: -
CDR3 length: 14
V gene: TRBV6-1
D gene: -
J gene: TRBJ1-1
CDR3 DNA: TGTGCCAGCAGTTTCGGTTTTTCGAACACCGTAGCTTTCTTT
CDR3 protein: CASSFGFSNTVAFF

clone size: -
CDR3 length: 15
V gene: TRBV6-1
D gene: -
J gene: TRBJ2-3
CDR3 DNA: TGTGTCGGCAGTGAAGGCTTTTCCCACACAGATACGCAGTATTTT
CDR3 protein: CVGSEGFSHTDTQYF

clone size: many
CDR3 length: 11
V gene: TRBV20-1
D gene: -
J gene: TRBJ2-1
CDR3 DNA: TGCAGTGCTTGGACCACTCCTGAGCAGTTCTTC
CDR3 protein: CSAWTTPEQFF

clone size: -
CDR3 length: 13
V gene: TRBV30
D gene: -
J gene: TRBJ1-5
CDR3 DNA: TGTGCCTGGAGTGGGGGGGGCAATCAGCCCCAGCATTTT
CDR3 protein: CAWSGGGNQPQHF

clone size: -
CDR3 length: 18
V gene: TRBV11-1
D gene: TRBD1
J gene: TRBJ2-6
CDR3 DNA: TGTGCCAGCAGTCAGAGGGGACAGGGCTACTCTGGGTCCAACGTCCTGACTTTC
CDR3 protein: CASSQRGQGYSGSNVLTF

clone size: few
CDR3 length: 15
V gene: TRBV5-6
D gene: -
J gene: TRBJ1-2
CDR3 DNA: TGTGCCAGCAGCTTGGGTGTCAGCCTGCGGTATGGCTACACCTTC
CDR3 protein: CASSLGVSLRYGYTF

clone size: once
CDR3 length: 15
V gene: TRBV11-3
D gene: -
J gene: TRBJ2-7
CDR3 DNA: TGTGCCAACAGCTTTAATAGGGCTAGGGGATCCGAGGAGTACTTC
CDR3 protein: CANSFNRARGSEEYF

clone size: -
CDR3 length: 13
V gene: TRBV12-3/TRBV12-4
D gene: -
J gene: TRBJ2-3
CDR3 DNA: TGTGCCAGCACCCCTGTATGCACAGATACGCAGTATTTT
CDR3 protein: CASTPVCTDTQYF

clone size: -
CDR3 length: 16
V gene: TRBV12-3/TRBV12-4
D gene: TRBD2
J gene: TRBJ2-5
CDR3 DNA: TGTGCCAGCAGCTGGACTAGTGGGGGACCCCAAGAGACCCAGTACTTC
CDR3 protein: CASSWTSGGPQETQYF

clone size: few
CDR3 length: 15
V gene: TRBV6-1
D gene: -
J gene: TRBJ2-5
CDR3 DNA: TGTGCCAGCAGGCCATTATCCGGGTACCAAGAGACCCAGTACTTC
CDR3 protein: CASRPLSGYQETQYF

clone size: -
CDR3 length: 13
V gene: TRBV20-1
D gene: -
J gene: TRBJ2-7
CDR3 DNA: TGCAGTGCTAGATGGGAAGGAGGCTACGAGCAGTGCTTC
CDR3 protein: CSARWEGGYEQCF

clone size: -
CDR3 length: 14
V gene: TRBV24-1
D gene: -
J gene: TRBJ1-1
CDR3 DNA: TGTGCCACCAGAAGACTCAACGAGGACACTGAAGCTTTATTT
CDR3 protein: CATRRLNEDTEALF

clone size: -
CDR3 length: 15
V gene: TRBV20-1
D gene: TRBD1
J gene: TRBJ1-6
CDR3 DNA: TGCAGTGCTAGGAAGTTCACAGGGGAAGATTCACCCCTCCGCTTT
CDR3 protein: CSARKFTGEDSPLRF

clone size: -
CDR3 length: 15
V gene: TRBV7-9
D gene: -
J gene: TRBJ2-5
CDR3 DNA: TGTGCCAGCAGCTCAGGTTCGCAGGGGAAAGAGACCCAGTACTTC
CDR3 protein: CASSSGSQGKETQYF

clone size: medium-sized
CDR3 length: 13
V gene: TRBV11-2
D gene: -
J gene: TRBJ1-1
CDR3 DNA: TGTGCCAGCAGCTTAGATCGGGCCGGAGAAGCTTTCTTT
CDR3 protein: CASSLDRAGEAFF

clone size: -
CDR3 length: 16
V gene: TRBV12-5
D gene: TRBD1
J gene: TRBJ2-3
CDR3 DNA: TGTGCTAGTGGTTTGGGGGGTCAGGGACAGCACAGATACGCAGTATTT
CDR3 protein: CASGLGGQGQHRYAVF

clone size: -
CDR3 length: 13
V gene: TRBV6-2/TRBV6-3
D gene: -
J gene: TRBJ2-7
CDR3 DNA: TGTGCCAGCAGTGCAGGGAACTCCTACGACCAGTACTTC
CDR3 protein: CASSAGNSYDQYF